This TCR beta chain was identified during a study of cytomegalovirus exposure and HLA in healthy donors. Germline CDR1 reads MNHEY; CDR2 reads SMNVEV (reference sequence). The CDR3 runs to 16 residues. V lost 0 bases, J lost 6 bases, and 8 bases stayed unmatched. As to this clone: Its antigen is not known.

The PCR made use of 60 Vbeta and 13 Jbeta primers. Profiled with immunoSEQ multiplex PCR; TCRdb holds only in-frame clones, not every one. The table includes 200,000 to 250,000 clones, over 75% detected once. Whole-study results and caveats: Three CMV-associated chains proved CMV antigen-specific in vitro.

This TCR was sampled from a human donor in good health. V usage is TRBV27 and J usage is TRBJ2-7; TRBD2 matches 10 bases. The sequenced sample consisted of PBMCs. Written as DNA, the CDR3 is TGTGCCAGCAGTTTATCTAGCGGGAGGTGGGGTTTCGAGCAGTACTTC. Translation gives CASSLSSGRWGFEQYF.